The rows below give T cell receptor beta chains drawn from one sample of a study of untreated major depressive disorder. The assay was immunoSEQ multiplex PCR, and TCRdb's table has in-frame clones only and misses some. The sample has almost 20,000 clones, more than 75% seen once. Sequencing was done on a sample of CD4+ T cells from PBMCs. All receptors come from a woman in her 30s in good health. Both conserved end residues are trimmed from each CDR3.

J | V | CDR3
TRBJ2-5 | TRBV6-5 | ASSPGLAGVETQY
TRBJ2-2 | TRBV5-6 | ASRLGGELF
TRBJ1-2 | TRBV28 | ASSTRGGLGYT
TRBJ2-5 | TRBV9 | ASSVAIGLAGGVGETQY
TRBJ2-1 | TRBV10-3 | AISGRRMGINEQF
TRBJ1-5 | TRBV6-4 | ASSPQGWPQH
TRBJ1-5 | TRBV28 | ASSMRQVHQPQH
TRBJ1-2 | TRBV11-2 | ASSFRTGDYGYT
TRBJ2-7 | TRBV2 | ASGYRGPGEQY
TRBJ1-5 | TRBV2 | ASSGRGGLYNQPQH
TRBJ2-5 | TRBV7-7 | ASSPLTSGMGETQY
TRBJ2-6 | TRBV5-8 | ASSFLGQARSGANVLT
TRBJ2-5 | TRBV27 | AINYPTGRGETQY
TRBJ1-1 | TRBV4-1 | ASSQGPGEVAF
TRBJ2-4 | TRBV19 | ASSGVGLAENIQY
TRBJ2-3 | TRBV4-2 | ASSPMSTDTQY
TRBJ1-4 | TRBV13 | ASSLRGRANEKLF
TRBJ2-1 | TRBV2 | AILAGEGYNEQF
TRBJ1-6 | TRBV2 | ASSQARSHNSPLH
TRBJ2-3 | TRBV4-1 | ASSQVAPYTDTQY
TRBJ2-7 | TRBV6-5 | ASRNPRLAHEQY
TRBJ1-1 | TRBV5-6 | ASSFRSGHTEAF
TRBJ2-7 | TRBV2 | ATVPAGHLYEQY
TRBJ1-2 | TRBV4-1 | ASSQGVWNYGYT
TRBJ2-5 | TRBV19 | ASSPRRGRETQY
TRBJ1-3 | TRBV7-9 | ASRPTASSGNTIY
TRBJ2-7 | TRBV7-3 | AGLEGKERVLSYEQY
TRBJ1-2 | TRBV7-3 | ASSLLGGYGYT
TRBJ1-2 | TRBV7-9 | ASSLEQGGYT
TRBJ2-1 | TRBV7-8 | ASSLSAGGYNEQF
TRBJ2-7 | TRBV10-3 | AISASGSSHEQY
TRBJ2-5 | TRBV18 | ASSPRRGEETQY
TRBJ2-7 | TRBV5-4 | ASSFESSYEQY
TRBJ1-5 | TRBV19 | ASSDPSNQPQH
TRBJ2-4 | TRBV2 | ASSFGLAGGGENIQY